The 23 T cell receptor beta chains below come from one sample, sequenced in a study of human T cells and chemical hapten exposure. The time point is: pre-sensitization, week 0. Regarding treatment: therapeutic diphenylcyclopropenone sensitization with weekly scalp DPC. TCRdb analysed the RACE reads with MiXCR anew, one entry per CDR3 protein. The sample gives roughly 38,000 distinct CDR3 sequences, 9.5% to 15% of which show up once; 4.5% to 7% is in the top ten. Specimen: whole blood, collected in connection with sensitization to the hapten diphenylcyclopropenone (DPC). The receptors were gathered from a woman aged 25-40 years with alopecia areata. Some clones in this sample may be carry-over from other donors' samples.

This clonotype came up a few times. V is TRBV15 and J is TRBJ2-2; 8 nucleotides align to TRBD1. The junction had 9 bases not matched to a gene; V was cut back by 3 bases and J by 3 bases. Germline V lookup: CDR1 LNHNV, CDR2 YYDKDF (reference sequence). The CDR3 runs 17 residues. The DNA for the CDR3 is TGTGCCACCAGCAGCATCCAGGGGGCAATGTACACCGGGGAGCTGTTTTTT. Amino acids: CATSSIQGAMYTGELFF.

This clonotype is medium-sized (0.01 to 0.1%) within its sample. The CDR3 reads CASSFSGSTSYEQYF. The DNA of the CDR3 is TGTGCCAGCAGCTTCTCAGGGAGTACTTCCTACGAGCAGTACTTC. The chain carries TRBV7-9 and TRBJ2-7, with D possibly being TRBD1 or TRBD2 (5 bases each). Germline loops: CDR1 SEHNR, CDR2 FQNEAQ (reference sequence). V was clipped by 3 bases and J by 1 base, with 13 bases between them. The CDR3 consists of 15 residues. Full variable domain (missing parts from reference TRBV7-9 and TRBJ2-7): DTGVSQNPRHKITKRGQNVTFRCDPISEHNRLYWYRQTLGQGPEFLTYFQNEAQLEKSRLLSDRFSAERPKGSFSTLEIQRTEQGDSAMYLCASSFSGSTSYEQYFGPGTRLTVT.

This clonotype was counted between two and nine times. The chain carries TRBV6-6 and TRBJ2-1; D possibly matches TRBD1 or TRBD2 (5 bases each). CDR3 length equals 17 residues. Deletions cut 5 bases from V and 1 base from J, with 18 bases between. Germline V lookup: CDR1 MNHNY, CDR2 SVGAGI (reference sequence). DNA of the CDR3: TGTGCCAGCAGTCAACTTAAACCGGGGCTATCCTACAATGAGCAGTTCTTC. Amino acids: CASSQLKPGLSYNEQFF.

The chain carries TRBV20-1 and TRBJ2-1; the match to TRBD2 covers 7 bases. The trim removed 6 bases at V and 3 bases at J, leaving 5 bases unmatched. The germline gives CDR1 DFQATT, CDR2 SNEGSKA (reference sequence). This CDR3 spans 13 amino acids. CDR3: CSAVTSVYNEQFF. DNA of the CDR3: TGCAGTGCCGTCACTAGCGTCTACAATGAGCAGTTCTTC.

This clonotype was observed a few times. The chain carries TRBV5-4 and TRBJ2-3, with D possibly TRBD2 on 6 matching bases. Between the trimmed V and J ends, which lost 0 bases and 4 bases, there was a span of 15 bases. The CDR3 sequence is 16 residues long. Germline CDR1 and CDR2: SGHNT and YYREEE (reference sequence). This CDR3 reads CASSLAGGGRADTQYF. As DNA, the CDR3 is TGTGCCAGCAGCTTGGCTGGGGGAGGCCGCGCAGATACGCAGTATTTT.

This clonotype was picked up many times. This chain joins TRBV7-8 and TRBJ2-7; no clear D gene. CDR3 length equals 13 residues. CDR1 and CDR2 (germline): SGHVS, FQNEAQ. The V end lost 7 bases, the J end lost 3 bases, and 13 bases lay between the germline ends. CDR3 in DNA: TGTGCCAGCACCCCTGGCCCTAACTACGAGCAGTACTTC. It yields the protein CASTPGPNYEQYF.

This clonotype was seen only a few times. This chain joins TRBV18 and TRBJ1-5; 9 nucleotides match TRBD1. V lost 5 bases, J lost 0 bases, and 14 bases stayed unmatched. CDR1 and CDR2 from the germline V gene are KGHSH and LQKENI. CDR3 length: 19 residues. The CDR3 sequence is CASSSPGQGPLDSNQPQHF. Written as DNA, the CDR3 is TGTGCCAGCTCATCTCCGGGACAGGGTCCGTTGGATAGCAATCAGCCCCAGCATTTT.

This clonotype occurred many times. The CDR3 DNA reads TGTGCCAGTAGTTCGTGGACAGTTAGCAATCAGCCCCAGCATTTT. Its translation is CASSSWTVSNQPQHF. The chain has TRBV19 and TRBJ1-5, with a weak D call TRBD1 (6 bases). Trimming pared 5 bases from V and 0 bases from J, leaving 11 bases between. The CDR3 runs 15 residues. From germline, CDR1 is LNHDA and CDR2 SQIVND (reference sequence).

This sequence joins TRBV11-2 and TRBJ1-1; 11 bases align to TRBD1. J was trimmed by 4 bases and V by 5 bases; bases with no gene match: 6. Germline lookup yields CDR1 SGHAT and CDR2 FQNNGV. The CDR3 consists of 15 residues. The chain's CDR3 is CASSPGTGGSTEAFF. CDR3 in DNA: TGTGCCAGCAGCCCAGGGACAGGGGGGAGCACTGAAGCTTTCTTT.

This clonotype has a handful of counts. This chain links TRBV28 with TRBJ1-2; D may be TRBD1 (5 bases). The germline V gene encodes CDR1 MDHEN and CDR2 SYDVKM. This CDR3 is built from 13 residues. Trimming took off 8 bases at V and 1 base at J, with 11 bases between the two ends. The CDR3 loop reads CASSAGLNYGYTF. Written as DNA, the CDR3 is TGTGCCAGCTCGGCAGGGCTTAACTATGGCTACACCTTC.

V gene TRBV7-2 combines with J gene TRBJ2-3, with D unresolved. This CDR3 has 16 amino acids. Germline CDR1 SGHTA, CDR2 FQGNSA. V lost 2 bases and J lost 0, with 12 bases in between. The CDR3 loop reads CASSLSGVISTDTQYF. CDR3 DNA sequence: TGTGCCAGCAGCTTATCTGGCGTGATTAGCACAGATACGCAGTATTTT.

This clonotype appeared many times. The chain carries TRBV18 and TRBJ2-5; D is unresolved. The germline V gene encodes CDR1 KGHSH and CDR2 LQKENI. Trimming pared 4 bases from V and 5 bases from J, leaving 11 bases between. The CDR3 runs 13 residues. CDR3 nucleotides: TGTGCCAGCTCACTAATGGAGCAGGAGACCCAGTACTTC. Translated, it gives CASSLMEQETQYF.

V usage is TRBV6-5 and J usage is TRBJ2-3; no firm D call. This CDR3 is 11 amino acids long. Trimming removed 2 bases from V and 6 bases from J, with 3 bases in between. Germline CDR1 MNHEY, CDR2 SVGAGI. This CDR3 is CASSYGDTQYF. The DNA for the CDR3 is TGTGCCAGCAGTTACGGGGATACGCAGTATTTT.

This clonotype was observed a few times. At one end, the junction sequence differs from germline, possibly due to a read error. V and J are TRBV6-6 and TRBJ2-3, with TRBD1 as a possible D gene (5 bases). From germline, CDR1 is MNHNY and CDR2 SVGAGI (reference sequence). The CDR3 has 14 residues. The DNA for the CDR3 is TGTGCCAGCAGTTATGGATGGGGCACGGATACGCAGTATTTT. Its protein product is CASSYGWGTDTQYF.

The chain carries TRBV20-1 and TRBJ2-1; 7 nucleotides agree with TRBD2. Germline V gives CDR1 DFQATT, CDR2 SNEGSKA (reference sequence). The J segment lost 15 bases and the V segment lost 3 bases, leaving 8 bases of the junction unmatched. The CDR3 runs 11 residues. CDR3 sequence: CSARDWDYLFF. CDR3 DNA: TGCAGTGCTAGGGACTGGGACTATCTGTTCTTC.

The rearrangement links TRBV5-8 to TRBJ1-5, with D maybe TRBD1 (6 bases). Trimming took 4 bases from V and 4 from J, leaving 12 bases between them. Germline CDR1 reads SGHTS; CDR2 reads YDEGEE. The CDR3 loop spans 14 amino acids. The CDR3 here is CASSPDSLNQPQHF. As DNA, the CDR3 is TGTGCCAGCAGCCCGGACAGCCTGAATCAGCCCCAGCATTTT.

This clonotype occurred a few times. This sequence joins TRBV3-1 and TRBJ2-5; unclear D gene. Germline V CDR1 and CDR2: LGHDT, YNNKEL (reference sequence). The CDR3 is 12 residues long. Trimming stripped 0 bases from V and 1 base from J, with 0 bases between. CDR3 sequence: CASSQDQETQYF. DNA for the CDR3: TGTGCCAGCAGCCAAGACCAAGAGACCCAGTACTTC.

This chain joins TRBV15 and TRBJ1-1, with D tentatively TRBD1 (5 bases). Germline CDR1 LNHNV, CDR2 YYDKDF (reference sequence). The germline V and J ends were trimmed by 0 bases and 6 bases, with 11 bases remaining between them. The CDR3 runs 14 residues. The CDR3 DNA sequence: TGTGCCACCAGCAGAGATCAGGCGGGGCCTGAAGCTTTCTTT. Translating gives CATSRDQAGPEAFF.

The chain joins TRBV7-2 to TRBJ2-3; D is ambiguous. V lost 3 bases to trimming and J lost 2 bases, with 9 bases between them. Germline V lookup: CDR1 SGHTA, CDR2 FQGNSA. CDR3 size: 14 residues. CDR3 residues: CASSLTGPTDTQYF. The DNA for the CDR3 is TGTGCCAGCAGCTTGACGGGTCCCACAGATACGCAGTATTTT.

CDR3: CASSPFYEQYF. For the CDR3, the DNA is TGTGCCAGCAGCCCTTTCTACGAGCAGTACTTC. The chain has TRBV28 and TRBJ2-7; D gene ambiguous. Germline loops: CDR1 MDHEN, CDR2 SYDVKM. The CDR3 loop spans 11 amino acids. Trimming stripped 6 bases from V and 3 bases from J, with 6 bases between.

This clonotype has more than one count but fewer than ten. V and J are TRBV7-2 and TRBJ1-2; D perhaps matches TRBD1 (6 bases). V was cut by 3 bases and J by 7 bases, with 12 bases left in between. Looked up from germline, CDR1 is SGHTA and CDR2 is FQGNSA. This CDR3 has 13 amino acids. DNA for the CDR3: TGTGCCAGCAGCTTGACAGGCCAGTCTGGCTACACCTTC. It specifies CASSLTGQSGYTF.

This clonotype has a count of ten or more. V usage is TRBV6-2 or TRBV6-3 and J usage is TRBJ2-7; 7 bases align to TRBD1. The V segment lost 3 bases and the J segment 13 bases; nucleotides outside the gene matches: 9. The V gene's germline CDR1 is MNHEY and CDR2 SVGEGT. This CDR3 spans 12 amino acids. The CDR3: CASSYMGTELYF. CDR3 sequence (DNA): TGTGCCAGCAGTTATATGGGGACAGAGCTATACTTC.

This clonotype was observed many times. V gene TRBV2 combines with J gene TRBJ2-7, with 14 bases identical to TRBD2. With 9 bases clipped from V and 9 bases from J, the junction kept 4 bases outside the gene matches. This CDR3 comprises 12 residues. The germline V gene has CDR1 SNHLY and CDR2 FYNNEI. CDR3 nucleotide sequence: TGTGCCAGAGGACTAGCGGGAGGTGTGCAGTACTTC. Translating it yields CARGLAGGVQYF.